Sequencing of this T cell receptor beta chain was carried out in a study of T cell responses to AZD1222 COVID-19 vaccine. Study-wide points: Clonal diversity may have been underestimated, and the donors were mostly white British, with more females than males.

This clone showed up just a few times. The antigen is undetermined. Repertoires were generated with immunoSEQ multiplex PCR, while TCRdb's copy carries only in-frame clones and drops some. Of more than 150,000 clones in the sample, less than 90% are singletons; the top ten hold roughly 6.9%. Germline CDR1 reads SGHNT; CDR2 reads YYREEE (reference sequence). The CDR3 consists of 14 residues. Trimming took 1 base from V and 4 from J, leaving 11 bases between them. This clonotype originated in an adult who had recovered from COVID-19. The gene calls are TRBV5-4 and TRBJ1-1; D is unresolved. Sample: peripheral blood, taken after recovery from COVID-19. CDR3 DNA sequence: TGTGCCAGCAGCTTGACCGGTCAAAGCACTGAAGCTTTCTTT. It encodes CASSLTGQSTEAFF.